The 22 T cell receptor beta chains below come from one sample, sequenced in a study of cytomegalovirus exposure and HLA in healthy donors. Primers: 60 Vbeta forward and 13 Jbeta reverse. TCRdb keeps only in-frame clones here, not all; method: immunoSEQ multiplex PCR. This repertoire shows fewer than 130,000 clones, over 60% found once; its top ten account for approximately 1.3%. Input material: PBMCs. The receptors here all came from a young woman in good health and CMV-seronegative.

This rearrangement joins TRBV30 to TRBJ1-5, with TRBD1 identical over 7 bases. CDR3 length: 17 amino acids. The trim removed 0 bases at V and 0 bases at J, leaving 8 bases unmatched. Germline loops: CDR1 GTSNPN, CDR2 SVGIG (reference sequence). The DNA for the CDR3 is TGTGCCTGGAGTGTACCAGGGACAGCTTATAGCAATCAGCCCCAGCATTTT. Its translation: CAWSVPGTAYSNQPQHF. Supplemented by reference TRBV30 and TRBJ1-5, the full variable domain reads SQTIHQWPATLVQPVGSPLSLECTVEGTSNPNLYWYRQAAGRGLQLLFYSVGIGQISSEVPQNLSASRPQDRQFILSSKKLLLSDSGFYLCAWSVPGTAYSNQPQHFGDGTRLSIL.

The chain links TRBV6-1 to TRBJ1-2; 9 bases line up with TRBD1. Germline V gene sequence: CDR1 MNHNS, CDR2 SASEGT. The CDR3 has 14 amino acids. Trimming cost V 7 bases and J 2 bases; bases outside gene matches: 5. CDR3 coding DNA: TGTGCCAGCAAGCGGACAGGGGAGAACTATGGCTACACCTTC. This gives the protein CASKRTGENYGYTF.

This clone was detected once. The chain employs TRBV25-1 and TRBJ2-7, with TRBD1 as a possible D gene (6 bases). There are 14 residues in the CDR3. Germline assignment: CDR1 MGHDK and CDR2 SYGVNS. The germline V and J ends were trimmed by 3 bases and 2 bases, with 11 bases remaining between them. DNA of the CDR3: TGTGCCAGCAGTGATGAAACAGGGACCTACGAGCAGTACTTC. Translated: CASSDETGTYEQYF.

The V and J genes are TRBV9 and TRBJ2-3, with 9 bases lining up with TRBD2. The CDR3 covers 16 residues. The germline gives CDR1 SGDLS, CDR2 YYNGEE. The J segment lost 0 bases and the V segment lost 4 bases, leaving 6 bases of the junction unmatched. The CDR3 protein is CASSPTAGGSTDTQYF. The CDR3 DNA follows: TGTGCCAGCAGCCCCACGGCGGGAGGGAGCACAGATACGCAGTATTTT.

The genes are TRBV5-1 and TRBJ1-5; no firm D call. V gave up 4 bases and J gave up 6 bases, with 17 bases separating them. CDR3 length: 15 amino acids. Per the germline V gene, CDR1 is SGHRS and CDR2 is YFSETQ. The CDR3 sequence is CASSADGISGQPQHF. In DNA form, the CDR3 reads TGCGCCAGCAGCGCGGACGGGATTTCTGGTCAGCCCCAGCATTTT.

The chain carries TRBV7-9 and TRBJ2-1; 9 nucleotides match TRBD2. Trimming took 2 bases from V and 5 from J; bases not matched to a gene: 16. CDR3 length: 19 amino acids. Germline values: CDR1 SEHNR, CDR2 FQNEAQ (reference sequence). The CDR3 bases are TGTGCCAGCAGCTTACGCGCGGGGGGGCATATGGCCCATCACAATGAGCAGTTCTTC. This gives the protein CASSLRAGGHMAHHNEQFF.

Here the CDR3 reads CASSLVWQNTEAFF. The CDR3, as DNA: TGTGCCAGCAGCTTAGTTTGGCAGAACACTGAAGCTTTCTTT. This chain links TRBV7-2 with TRBJ1-1, with D uncertain. Germline CDR1 is SGHTA and CDR2 is FQGNSA. Trimming removed 1 base at V and 1 base at J, with 7 bases between. The CDR3 has 14 residues.

The genes are TRBV25-1 and TRBJ1-3, with 11 bases aligning to TRBD1. This CDR3 has 15 residues. Germline V gives CDR1 MGHDK, CDR2 SYGVNS. The V segment lost 8 bases and the J segment 2 bases; nucleotides outside the gene matches: 5. The CDR3: CASHPGQGAGNTIYF. CDR3 bases: TGTGCCAGCCATCCGGGACAGGGGGCTGGAAACACCATATATTTT.

The sample holds one count of this clone. The rearrangement links TRBV4-3 to TRBJ2-7, with D maybe TRBD2 (6 bases). CDR1 LGHNA and CDR2 YSLEER come from the germline V gene. The CDR3 is made up of 14 amino acids. Trimming pared 1 base from V and 4 bases from J, leaving 11 bases between. CDR3 in DNA: TGCGCCAGCAGCCAAGGGACTACCCGTTACGAGCAGTACTTC. This gives the protein CASSQGTTRYEQYF.

The chain combines TRBV7-8 with TRBJ1-4; 9 positions match TRBD1. The CDR3 contains 14 residues. J gave up 4 bases and V 8 bases, and 5 bases lay outside the gene matches. CDR1 SGHVS and CDR2 FQNEAQ come from the germline V gene. CDR3 residues: CASQETGGNEKLFF. As DNA, the CDR3 is TGTGCCAGCCAGGAGACAGGGGGTAATGAAAAACTGTTTTTT.

This chain links TRBV28 with TRBJ1-5; no reliable D call. CDR3 length: 15 residues. CDR1 is MDHEN, CDR2 SYDVKM, per germline. V lost 6 bases and J 2 bases, leaving 14 bases between the germline ends. CDR3 region: CASSEEQEGNQPQHF. CDR3 nucleotides: TGTGCCAGCAGCGAGGAGCAGGAGGGCAATCAGCCCCAGCATTTT.

The V gene is TRBV5-6, the J gene TRBJ2-1, with a tentative D call TRBD1 (6 bases). From germline, CDR1 is SGHDT and CDR2 YYEEEE. V was clipped by 4 bases and J by 8 bases, with 16 bases between them. The CDR3 contains 14 residues. CDR3 coding DNA: TGTGCCAGCAGCGCCAATACAGGGTCCCATGAGCAGTTCTTC. The encoded protein is CASSANTGSHEQFF.

The chain is built from TRBV5-1 and TRBJ2-5, with 7 bases lining up with TRBD1. The end of the DNA aligns better with TRBJ2-7, so the J call may be wrong. The CDR3 length is 12 residues. CDR1 and CDR2 from the germline V gene are SGHRS and YFSETQ. CDR3 protein: CASSRDSYEQYF. As DNA, the CDR3 is TGCGCCAGCAGCCGGGACAGCTACGAGCAGTACTTC.

The J gene is TRBJ1-2, the V gene TRBV6-5; perhaps TRBD1 as D (6 bases). Germline CDR1 MNHEY, CDR2 SVGAGI. This CDR3 region has 13 residues. V was clipped by 6 bases and J by 6 bases, with 14 bases between them. Written as DNA, the CDR3 is TGTGCCAGCAGCACGGGACAAATAAATGGCTACACCTTC. This encodes CASSTGQINGYTF.

The rearrangement uses TRBV15 and TRBJ2-7; TRBD1 aligns across 10 bases. CDR1 and CDR2 from the germline V gene are LNHNV and YYDKDF (reference sequence). The CDR3 totals 15 residues. The junction had 9 bases not matched to a gene; V was cut back by 5 bases and J by 5 bases. This CDR3 is CATSGGRQGAHEQYF. The CDR3 DNA follows: TGTGCCACCAGCGGGGGAAGACAGGGGGCCCACGAGCAGTACTTC.

This clone appeared once. The chain is built from TRBV5-3 and TRBJ2-2, with TRBD1 as a possible D gene (6 bases). Being an ORF, TRBV5-3 has a function that is uncertain. The CDR3 covers 17 residues. V lost 4 bases and J lost 2, with 18 bases in between. This CDR3 reads CARSATGSDPNTGELFF. Written as DNA, the CDR3 is TGTGCCAGAAGCGCAACAGGGTCTGACCCCAACACCGGGGAGCTGTTTTTT.

The V gene is TRBV7-9, the J gene TRBJ2-1; weak D call: TRBD2 (5 bases). V shed 5 bases and J shed 9 bases, with 20 bases lying between them. The CDR3 sequence is 15 residues long. Germline V gene data show CDR1 as SEHNR and CDR2 as FQNEAQ (reference sequence). As DNA, the CDR3 is TGTGCCAGCAGCCAGCGGACTCCCACCATACGTGAGCAGTTCTTC. Translating it yields CASSQRTPTIREQFF. Filled out from reference TRBV7-9 and TRBJ2-1, the complete variable domain reads DTGVSQNPRHKITKRGQNVTFRCDPISEHNRLYWYRQTLGQGPEFLTYFQNEAQLEKSRLLSDRFSAERPKGSFSTLEIQRTEQGDSAMYLCASSQRTPTIREQFFGPGTRLTVL.

The chain has TRBV9 and TRBJ1-5; 8 bases fit TRBD1. The germline gives CDR1 SGDLS, CDR2 YYNGEE. There are 15 residues in the CDR3. V lost 0 bases, J lost 6 bases, and 5 bases stayed unmatched. CDR3 amino acids: CASSVAGGYGQPQHF. CDR3 coding DNA: TGTGCCAGCAGCGTAGCAGGGGGCTATGGTCAGCCCCAGCATTTT.

The chain couples TRBV10-3 to TRBJ2-5, with D possibly matching TRBD1 (6 bases). Looked up from germline, CDR1 is ENHRY and CDR2 is SYGVKD. V lost 5 bases and J lost 5, with 12 bases in between. This CDR3 comprises 13 residues. The CDR3 region is CAISPGVFETQYF. CDR3 bases: TGTGCCATCAGTCCAGGGGTGTTTGAGACCCAGTACTTC.

The rearrangement joins TRBV6-1 to TRBJ1-1, with TRBD1 as a possible D gene (5 bases). Germline V lookup: CDR1 MNHNS, CDR2 SASEGT. The ends were cut back, 2 bases at V and 1 base at J, with 8 bases in the middle. The CDR3 extends over 14 amino acids. The CDR3 sequence: CASSEQGANTEAFF. The CDR3 bases are TGTGCCAGCAGTGAACAAGGGGCGAACACTGAAGCTTTCTTT.

The chain combines TRBV6-6 with TRBJ2-2; TRBD1 aligns across 8 bases. The CDR3 loop spans 14 amino acids. CDR1 and CDR2 from the germline V gene are MNHNY and SVGAGI (reference sequence). The ends lost 8 bases at V and 1 base at J; junction bases unmatched: 3. CDR3 residues: CASGDRGNTGELFF. As DNA, the CDR3 is TGTGCCAGCGGCGACAGGGGGAACACCGGGGAGCTGTTTTTT.

This clone was detected only once. The chain is built from TRBV4-3 and TRBJ2-3; 7 nucleotides align to TRBD2. Germline CDR1 reads LGHNA; CDR2 reads YSLEER. Trimming cost V 1 base and J 8 bases; bases outside gene matches: 12. The CDR3 is 16 residues long. As DNA, the CDR3 is TGCGCCAGCAGCCAAGGATTCCGGGAGGCCCCGGGTACGCAGTATTTT. Translating gives CASSQGFREAPGTQYF.